This is a list of T cell receptor beta chains from one sample in a study of T-cell memory formation after mild COVID-19. TCRdb passed the 5' RACE reads through MiXCR, listing each CDR3 protein once. The sample shows over 150,000 distinct CDR3 sequences, about 18% of them seen only once. Sample: PBMCs or a T cell subset sorted from them (not recorded which). These receptors all come from a man between 18 and 35 years old who had mild COVID-19 (a few samples of this study predate the infection). Cell type and time point are not known. Both conserved end residues are trimmed from each CDR3.

V: TRBV12-3/TRBV12-4
CDR3: ASRDREHNEQF

V: TRBV28
CDR3: ASSPGTSYNSPLH

V: TRBV5-1
CDR3: ASSSGAFGEAF

V: TRBV7-9
CDR3: ASSKIGLQETQY

V: TRBV7-9
CDR3: ASSRVPGMNTEAF

V: TRBV7-9
CDR3: ASSSNSPLH

V: TRBV2
CDR3: ASKRGNSNQPQH

V: TRBV20-1
CDR3: SASTASNEKLF

V: TRBV6-5
CDR3: ASSSRHRGNYEQY

V: TRBV7-2
CDR3: ASSLAGWATNEKLF

V: TRBV6-5
CDR3: ATGRLFTDTQY

V: TRBV2
CDR3: ASNVGGNIQY

V: TRBV4-3
CDR3: ASSPSWGNTDTQY

V: TRBV5-1
CDR3: ASSLAGSNEKLF

V: TRBV7-2
CDR3: ASSPPGLARGTQY

V: TRBV4-3
CDR3: ASSQFGGSGANVLT

V: TRBV9
CDR3: ASSVSGAGETQY

V: TRBV7-9
CDR3: ASSLMGAVDTQY

V: TRBV7-8
CDR3: ASSLSRFTEAF

V: TRBV6-5
CDR3: ASSDRSSYEQY

V: TRBV7-2
CDR3: ASSLGILAGTDTQY

V: TRBV7-2
CDR3: ASSPRWSDTQY

V: TRBV4-1
CDR3: ASSLHGLAQDTQY

V: TRBV6-5
CDR3: ATNRQGGCEQY

V: TRBV6-2/TRBV6-3
CDR3: ASIPASGTDTQY

V: TRBV6-2/TRBV6-3
CDR3: ASSYSTMNTEAF

V: TRBV10-3
CDR3: AISESGLVSDTQY

V: TRBV28
CDR3: ASSYQDRWGDEQF

V: TRBV12-3/TRBV12-4
CDR3: ASSPNRGRVDEQY

V: TRBV6-5
CDR3: ASQDRDSPLH

V: TRBV5-1
CDR3: ASSKDRINEQF

V: TRBV9
CDR3: ASSVEQGSTYGYT

V: TRBV3-1
CDR3: ASSRRQANYGYT

V: TRBV7-9
CDR3: ASSRGTGEMAF

V: TRBV27
CDR3: ASSLVGLHTDTQY

V: TRBV5-1
CDR3: ASSLQGRDGYT

V: TRBV9
CDR3: ASSTSWAAGNSPLH

V: TRBV7-2
CDR3: ASSLDWGRGQETQY

V: TRBV6-4
CDR3: ASSEVEGTEAF

V: TRBV3-1
CDR3: ASSKGTGESTDTQY

V: TRBV5-1
CDR3: ASTDQGLSGANVLT

V: TRBV9
CDR3: ASSGLATGGGEQF

V: TRBV5-1
CDR3: ASSLLAGVGNEQF

V: TRBV12-3/TRBV12-4
CDR3: ASSFGGLTEAF

V: TRBV10-2
CDR3: ASRTSGGAGNEQF